The 24 T cell receptor beta chains listed next were all sequenced from one sample in a study of cytomegalovirus exposure and HLA in healthy donors. Primers included in the PCR were 60 Vbeta and 13 Jbeta primers. The assay was immunoSEQ multiplex PCR, and TCRdb's table has in-frame clones only and misses some. The top ten hold just over 3% of the sample, which has just over 85,000 clones, about 74% seen once. Sequencing was done on a sample of PBMCs. The source of these receptors is a middle-aged man in good health and CMV-seronegative.

The table lists this clone with a few counts. The gene calls are TRBV6-1 and TRBJ1-4; a weak D match, TRBD1 (6 bases). Trimming took 2 bases from V and 8 from J, leaving 18 bases between them. The CDR3 is 16 residues long. The V gene's germline CDR1 is MNHNS and CDR2 SASEGT. This CDR3 is CASSEFLAGENEKLFF. DNA of the CDR3: TGTGCCAGCAGTGAATTTCTGGCAGGGGAAAACGAAAAACTGTTTTTT.

The V and J genes are TRBV4-2 and TRBJ2-7; 8 nucleotides agree with TRBD2. V lost 0 bases, J lost 4 bases, and 5 bases stayed unmatched. Germline CDR1 reads LGHNA; CDR2 reads YNFKEQ. The CDR3 totals 15 residues. Written as DNA, the CDR3 is TGTGCCAGCAGCCAAGATCGAGCGGGGGTTTACGAGCAGTACTTC. As protein: CASSQDRAGVYEQYF.

This rearrangement joins TRBV7-9 to TRBJ2-5; possibly TRBD2 for D (6 bases). V gave up 2 bases and J gave up 5 bases, with 12 bases separating them. This CDR3 is built from 14 residues. Germline CDR1 and CDR2: SEHNR and FQNEAQ (reference sequence). The chain's CDR3 is CASSLPLRGETQYF. The CDR3 DNA follows: TGTGCCAGCAGCTTACCCCTACGGGGGGAGACCCAGTACTTC.

This sequence joins TRBV2 and TRBJ1-4, with D hard to call. The germline gives CDR1 SNHLY, CDR2 FYNNEI. This CDR3 has 16 amino acids. Trimming removed 1 base from V and 0 bases from J, with 9 bases in between. The CDR3 DNA is TGTGCCAGCAGTGAAGGCGGTTCCGCAACTAATGAAAAACTGTTTTTT. This encodes CASSEGGSATNEKLFF.

The chain links TRBV14 to TRBJ1-3; TRBD1 is a possible D gene (5 bases). Germline CDR1 and CDR2: SGHDN and FVKESK. V was pared by 4 bases and J by 1 base, with 17 bases between. The CDR3 runs 17 residues. DNA of the CDR3: TGTGCCAGCAGCCGCCCCGGGGGGGTCAGATCTGGAAACACCATATATTTT. It yields the protein CASSRPGGVRSGNTIYF.

The J gene is TRBJ1-1, the V gene TRBV27, with a tentative D call TRBD1 (6 bases). The CDR3 consists of 12 residues. The ends were cut back, 1 base at V and 11 bases at J, with 11 bases in the middle. Germline V CDR1 and CDR2: MNHEY, SMNVEV (reference sequence). The CDR3 coding sequence is TGTGCCAGCAGTTTATTAGGGGGGGGTGCTTTCTTT. Residues: CASSLLGGGAFF.

This sequence joins TRBV4-2 and TRBJ2-3, with a weak D call TRBD2 (5 bases). Germline CDR1 and CDR2: LGHNA and YNFKEQ. The V gene lost 0 bases and the J gene lost 0 bases, with 16 bases spanning the gap. This CDR3 has 18 amino acids. The CDR3 DNA is TGTGCCAGCAGCCAAGACGGTCCCAGCGGCCCAAGCACAGATACGCAGTATTTT. Protein sequence: CASSQDGPSGPSTDTQYF.

This chain connects TRBV11-2 to TRBJ2-3; 7 positions match TRBD2. Germline V gene lookup returns CDR1 SGHAT and CDR2 FQNNGV. The V segment lost 1 base and the J segment 7 bases; nucleotides outside the gene matches: 5. The CDR3 is made up of 14 amino acids. CDR3 nucleotides: TGTGCCAGCAGCTTAGTAGCGGGCATTAATACGCAGTATTTT. It is translated as CASSLVAGINTQYF. Looking up the rest from reference TRBV11-2 and TRBJ2-3 gives the full variable domain: EAGVAQSPRYKIIEKRQSVAFWCNPISGHATLYWYQQILGQGPKLLIQFQNNGVVDDSQLPKDRFSAERLKGVDSTLKIQPAKLEDSAVYLCASSLVAGINTQYFGPGTRLTVL.

The chain has TRBV11-1 and TRBJ2-1; D is possibly TRBD2 (5 bases). V lost 2 bases to trimming and J lost 1 base, with 9 bases between them. From germline, CDR1 is SGHAT and CDR2 FQDESV (reference sequence). CDR3 length equals 15 residues. CDR3 residues: CASSLRSGSYNEQFF. The DNA of the CDR3 is TGTGCCAGCAGCTTACGGAGCGGTTCCTACAATGAGCAGTTCTTC.

V and J are TRBV5-1 and TRBJ2-7; 10 nucleotides match TRBD1. Unmatched junction bases numbered 7, after V lost 2 bases and J lost 5 bases. The CDR3 length is 15 residues. Germline V gives CDR1 SGHRS, CDR2 YFSETQ. The CDR3 bases are TGCGCCAGCAGCTTAACCGGGACAGGGGTGGACGAGCAGTACTTC. This codes for CASSLTGTGVDEQYF.

The chain is built from TRBV5-1 and TRBJ2-1, with 10 bases matching TRBD1. Germline V gene lookup returns CDR1 SGHRS and CDR2 YFSETQ. With V trimmed by 5 bases and J by 4 bases, 6 bases remained unmatched. This CDR3 comprises 15 residues. The CDR3 region has the DNA TGCGCCAGCAGAACCGGACAGGGGGATTACAATGAGCAGTTCTTC. Encoded protein: CASRTGQGDYNEQFF.

This rearrangement joins TRBV7-3 to TRBJ2-3; D is perhaps TRBD2 (5 bases). Trimming cost V 5 bases and J 2 bases, with 14 bases left between them. Germline CDR1 is SGHTA and CDR2 is FQGTGA. The CDR3 runs to 15 residues. CDR3 sequence: CASSQTADYTDTQYF. CDR3 nucleotides: TGTGCCAGCAGCCAGACGGCAGACTACACAGATACGCAGTATTTT.

In regard to this clone: Mismatch with germline at one junction end may stem from a read error. This CDR3 reads CSSDTREGSEAFF. CDR3 nucleotides: TGTTCCAGCGATACAAGGGAGGGCTCTGAAGCTTTCTTT. The rearrangement uses TRBV7-9 and TRBJ1-1; no definite D call. Germline-derived CDR1 and CDR2 are SEHNR and FQNEAQ (reference sequence). The CDR3 is made up of 13 amino acids.

As to this clone: The sample contains more than one DNA sequence encoding this CDR3. This chain uses TRBV7-3 with TRBJ2-1; D may be TRBD2 (5 bases). Trimming removed 3 bases from V and 4 bases from J, with 10 bases in between. CDR1 is SGHTA and CDR2 is FQGTGA in the germline V gene. This CDR3 region has 14 residues. The CDR3 here is CASSFSGTYNEQFF. The CDR3, as DNA: TGTGCCAGCAGCTTCTCGGGAACTTACAATGAGCAGTTCTTC. The full variable domain, rest sourced from reference TRBV7-3 and TRBJ2-1, is GAGVSQTPSNKVTEKGKYVELRCDPISGHTALYWYRQSLGQGPEFLIYFQGTGAADDSGLPNDRFFAVRPEGSVSTLKIQRTERGDSAVYLCASSFSGTYNEQFFGPGTRLTVL.

The chain couples TRBV28 to TRBJ1-1, with no clear D. With 5 bases removed from V and 10 bases from J, the gap between germline ends came to 17 bases. Germline-derived CDR1 and CDR2 are MDHEN and SYDVKM. The CDR3 is 13 residues long. The CDR3 DNA is TGTGCCAGCAGTCTCGACATCGCCCGGGGAGCTTTCTTT. Translation: CASSLDIARGAFF.

This chain connects TRBV29-1 to TRBJ1-2, with TRBD1 as a possible D gene (5 bases). The CDR3 is 13 amino acids. Germline values: CDR1 SQVTM, CDR2 ANQGSEA. The V and J ends lost 4 bases and 4 bases respectively, with 13 bases between them. The CDR3 DNA reads TGCAGCGTTGCTACCTCAGGGCTCTATGGCTACACCTTC. Translated: CSVATSGLYGYTF.

V is TRBV10-3 and J is TRBJ2-6; TRBD2 is a possible D gene (7 bases). V was shortened by 7 bases and J by 3 bases, with 22 bases between the two germline ends. There are 18 residues in the CDR3. From germline, CDR1 is ENHRY and CDR2 SYGVKD. CDR3 DNA sequence: TGTGCCATCACCCTGGGGAGGGGGTCTGTTGGTGGGGCCAACGTCCTGACTTTC. It specifies CAITLGRGSVGGANVLTF.

The chain carries TRBV9 and TRBJ2-5; 7 bases map to TRBD2. The J call may not be correct, given that the DNA end is closer to TRBJ2-7. The length of the CDR3 is 14 residues. The germline V gene has CDR1 SGDLS and CDR2 YYNGEE. The CDR3 sequence: CASALRGDSYEQYF. In nucleotides, the CDR3 is TGTGCCAGCGCGTTACGGGGGGACTCCTACGAGCAGTACTTC.

V gene TRBV7-7 combines with J gene TRBJ2-2; no firm D call. Between the trimmed V and J ends, which lost 3 bases and 6 bases, there was a span of 8 bases. The CDR3 is made up of 13 amino acids. Germline CDR1 is SSHAT and CDR2 is FNYEAQ (reference sequence). The CDR3: CASSFESAGELFF. The CDR3 nucleotides are TGTGCCAGCAGCTTTGAATCGGCCGGGGAGCTGTTTTTT. Complete variable domain (other parts from reference TRBV7-7 and TRBJ2-2): GAGVSQSPRYKVTKRGQDVTLRCDPISSHATLYWYQQALGQGPEFLTYFNYEAQPDKSGLPSDRFSAERPEGSISTLTIQRTEQRDSAMYRCASSFESAGELFFGEGSRLTVL.

This sequence joins TRBV7-2 and TRBJ1-5; 9 bases fit TRBD1. Trimming removed 6 bases from V and 5 bases from J; junction bases left unmatched: 8. The length of the CDR3 is 15 residues. Germline V gene data show CDR1 as SGHTA and CDR2 as FQGNSA. The CDR3 region is CASRQTGGLYQPQHF. In DNA, the CDR3 is TGTGCCAGCAGGCAAACAGGGGGCCTATATCAGCCCCAGCATTTT.

This chain links TRBV5-8 with TRBJ1-5, with 10 bases identical to TRBD1. Trimming took 4 bases from V and 5 from J; bases not matched to a gene: 0. There are 13 residues in the CDR3. Per germline, CDR1 SGHTS and CDR2 YDEGEE. DNA for the CDR3: TGTGCCAGCAGCGGACAGGGGGATCAGCCCCAGCATTTT. Amino acid sequence: CASSGQGDQPQHF.

The table lists this clone with a few counts. V gene TRBV2 combines with J gene TRBJ2-5; D ambiguous. Trimming pared 6 bases from V and 5 bases from J, leaving 13 bases between. CDR1 and CDR2 (germline): SNHLY, FYNNEI. The CDR3 is 13 residues long. CDR3 nucleotides: TGTGCCAGCAGCGTAGATGAGTCCGAGACCCAGTACTTC. It translates to CASSVDESETQYF.

The rearrangement uses TRBV11-2 and TRBJ2-6; D not resolved. Deletions cut 10 bases from V and 0 bases from J, with 13 bases between. Per germline, CDR1 SGHAT and CDR2 FQNNGV. The CDR3 extends over 15 amino acids. CDR3 bases: TGTGCCATCTCAACAACGTTCTCTGGGGCCAACGTCCTGACTTTC. Residues: CAISTTFSGANVLTF.

This clone was counted a few times. J is TRBJ2-3 and V is TRBV7-2; 8 nucleotides agree with TRBD2. Germline values: CDR1 SGHTA, CDR2 FQGNSA. V lost 3 bases and J lost 3; bases outside the gene matches: 5. The CDR3 length is 15 residues. As DNA, the CDR3 is TGTGCCAGCAGCTTGCAACGGGGGGGTACAGATACGCAGTATTTT. Translated, it gives CASSLQRGGTDTQYF. The full variable domain, its missing parts supplied by reference TRBV7-2 and TRBJ2-3, is GAGVSQSPSNKVTEKGKDVELRCDPISGHTALYWYRQSLGQGLEFLIYFQGNSAPDKSGLPSDRFSAERTGGSVSTLTIQRTQQEDSAVYLCASSLQRGGTDTQYFGPGTRLTVL.